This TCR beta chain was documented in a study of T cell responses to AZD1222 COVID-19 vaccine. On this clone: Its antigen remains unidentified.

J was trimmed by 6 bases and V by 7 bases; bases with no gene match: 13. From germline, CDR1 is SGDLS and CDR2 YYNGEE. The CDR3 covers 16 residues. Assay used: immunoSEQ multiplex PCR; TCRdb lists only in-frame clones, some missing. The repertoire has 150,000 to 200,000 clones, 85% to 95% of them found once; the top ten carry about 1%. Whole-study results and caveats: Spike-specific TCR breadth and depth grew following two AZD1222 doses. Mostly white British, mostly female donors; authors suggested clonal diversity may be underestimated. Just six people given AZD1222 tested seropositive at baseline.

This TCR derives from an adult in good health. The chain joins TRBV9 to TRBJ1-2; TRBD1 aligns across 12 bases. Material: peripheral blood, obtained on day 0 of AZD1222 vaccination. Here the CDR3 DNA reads TGTGCCAGCTCAGATGGGGGGACAGGGGGCAAGGATGGCTACACCTTC. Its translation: CASSDGGTGGKDGYTF.